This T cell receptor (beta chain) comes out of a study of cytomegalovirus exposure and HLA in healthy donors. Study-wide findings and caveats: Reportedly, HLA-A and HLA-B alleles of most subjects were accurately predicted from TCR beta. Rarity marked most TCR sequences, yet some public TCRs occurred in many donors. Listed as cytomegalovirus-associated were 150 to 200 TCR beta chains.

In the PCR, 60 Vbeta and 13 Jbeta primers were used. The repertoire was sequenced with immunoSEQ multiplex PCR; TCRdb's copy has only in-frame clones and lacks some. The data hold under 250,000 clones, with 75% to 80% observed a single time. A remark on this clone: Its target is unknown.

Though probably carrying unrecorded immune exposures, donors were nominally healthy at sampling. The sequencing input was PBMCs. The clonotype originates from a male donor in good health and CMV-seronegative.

DNA for the CDR3: TGTGCCAGCAGTCCTCGGGACTACCTCTCCTACGAGCAGTACTTC. This gives the protein CASSPRDYLSYEQYF. This chain uses TRBV28 with TRBJ2-7; 7 nucleotides line up with TRBD2. Trimming cost V 5 bases and J 0 bases; bases outside gene matches: 7. This CDR3 has 15 amino acids. CDR1 and CDR2 (germline): MDHEN, SYDVKM.